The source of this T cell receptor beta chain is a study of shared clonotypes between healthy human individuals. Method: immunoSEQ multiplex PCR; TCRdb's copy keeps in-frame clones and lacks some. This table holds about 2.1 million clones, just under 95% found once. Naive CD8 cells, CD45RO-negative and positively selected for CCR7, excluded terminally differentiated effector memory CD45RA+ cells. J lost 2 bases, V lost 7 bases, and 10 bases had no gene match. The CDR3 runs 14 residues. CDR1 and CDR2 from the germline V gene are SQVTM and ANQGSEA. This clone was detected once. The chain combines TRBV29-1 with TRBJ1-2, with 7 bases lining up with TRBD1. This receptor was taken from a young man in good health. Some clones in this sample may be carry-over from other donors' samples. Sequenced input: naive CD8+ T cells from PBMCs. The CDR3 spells CSALKDRTNYGYTF. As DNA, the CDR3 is TGCAGCGCCCTGAAGGACAGGACGAACTATGGCTACACCTTC. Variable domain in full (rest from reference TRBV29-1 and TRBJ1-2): SAVISQKPSRDICQRGTSLTIQCQVDSQVTMMFWYRQQPGQSLTLIATANQGSEATYESGFVIDKFPISRPNLTFSTLTVSNMSPEDSSIYLCSALKDRTNYGYTFGSGTRLTVV.